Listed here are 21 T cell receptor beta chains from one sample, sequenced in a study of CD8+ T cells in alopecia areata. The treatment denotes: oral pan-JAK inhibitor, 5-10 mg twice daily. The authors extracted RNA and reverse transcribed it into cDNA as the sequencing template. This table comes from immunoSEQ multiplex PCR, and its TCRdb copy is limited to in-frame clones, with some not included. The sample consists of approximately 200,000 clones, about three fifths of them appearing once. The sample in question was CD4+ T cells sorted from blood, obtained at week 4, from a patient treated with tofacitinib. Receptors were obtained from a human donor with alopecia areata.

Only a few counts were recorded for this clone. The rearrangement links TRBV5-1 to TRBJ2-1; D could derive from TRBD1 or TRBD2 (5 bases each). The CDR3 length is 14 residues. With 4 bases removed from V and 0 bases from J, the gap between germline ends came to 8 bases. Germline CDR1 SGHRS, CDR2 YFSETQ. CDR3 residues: CASSGGSSYNEQFF. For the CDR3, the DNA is TGCGCCAGCAGCGGGGGTTCCTCCTACAATGAGCAGTTCTTC.

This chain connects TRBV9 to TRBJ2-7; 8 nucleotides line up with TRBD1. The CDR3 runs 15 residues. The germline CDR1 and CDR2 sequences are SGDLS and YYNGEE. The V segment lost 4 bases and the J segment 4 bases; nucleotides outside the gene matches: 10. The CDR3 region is CASSINPGQAYEQYF. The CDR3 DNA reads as TGTGCCAGCAGCATAAATCCGGGACAGGCGTACGAGCAGTACTTC. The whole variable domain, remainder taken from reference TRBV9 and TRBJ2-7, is DSGVTQTPKHLITATGQRVTLRCSPRSGDLSVYWYQQSLDQGLQFLIQYYNGEERAKGNILERFSAQQFPDLHSELNLSSLELGDSALYFCASSINPGQAYEQYFGPGTRLTVT.

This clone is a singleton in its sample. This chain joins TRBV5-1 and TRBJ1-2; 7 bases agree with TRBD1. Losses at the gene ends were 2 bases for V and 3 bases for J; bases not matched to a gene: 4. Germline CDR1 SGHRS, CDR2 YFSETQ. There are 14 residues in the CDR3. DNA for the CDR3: TGCGCCAGCAGCTTCTCAACAGGGGACTATGGCTACACCTTC. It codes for CASSFSTGDYGYTF.

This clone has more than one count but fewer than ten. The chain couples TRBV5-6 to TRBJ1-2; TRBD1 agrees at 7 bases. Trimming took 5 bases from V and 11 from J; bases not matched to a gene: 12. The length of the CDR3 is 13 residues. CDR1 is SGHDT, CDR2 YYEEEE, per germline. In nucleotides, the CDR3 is TGTGCCAGCAGGCCTGACAGGGCTAAATCGTACACCTTC. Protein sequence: CASRPDRAKSYTF.

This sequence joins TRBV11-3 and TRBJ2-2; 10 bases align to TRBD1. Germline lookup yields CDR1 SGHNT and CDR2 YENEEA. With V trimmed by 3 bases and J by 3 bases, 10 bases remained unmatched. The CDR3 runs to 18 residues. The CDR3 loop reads CASSFQDRGTPYTGELFF. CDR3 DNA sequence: TGTGCCAGCAGCTTCCAGGACAGGGGGACGCCATACACCGGGGAGCTGTTTTTT.

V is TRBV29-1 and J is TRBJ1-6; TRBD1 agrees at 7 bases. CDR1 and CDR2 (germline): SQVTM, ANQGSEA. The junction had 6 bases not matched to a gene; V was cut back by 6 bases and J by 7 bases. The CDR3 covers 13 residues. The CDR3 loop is CSVAQGQNSPLHF. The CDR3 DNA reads TGCAGCGTCGCACAGGGGCAAAATTCACCCCTCCACTTT.

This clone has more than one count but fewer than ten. The CDR3: CATLAGEGKNIQYF. For the CDR3, the DNA is TGTGCCACTTTAGCGGGGGAGGGCAAAAACATTCAGTACTTC. The rearrangement joins TRBV2 to TRBJ2-4; 9 positions match TRBD2. CDR3 length: 14 residues. V shed 10 bases, J shed 3 bases, and the junction held 7 bases outside the gene matches. In germline, CDR1 is SNHLY, CDR2 FYNNEI.

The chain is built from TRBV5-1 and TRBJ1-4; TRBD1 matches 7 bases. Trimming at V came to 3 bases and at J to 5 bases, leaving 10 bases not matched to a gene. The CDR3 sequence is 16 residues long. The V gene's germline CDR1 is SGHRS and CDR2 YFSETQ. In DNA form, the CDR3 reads TGCGCCAGCAGCTCGGATCAGACAGGGCTGAATGAAAAACTGTTTTTT. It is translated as CASSSDQTGLNEKLFF.

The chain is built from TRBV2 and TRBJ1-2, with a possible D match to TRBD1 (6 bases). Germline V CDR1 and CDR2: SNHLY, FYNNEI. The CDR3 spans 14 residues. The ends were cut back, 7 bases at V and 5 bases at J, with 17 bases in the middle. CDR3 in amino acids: CASTPSTGGYGYTF. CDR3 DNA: TGTGCCAGCACCCCCTCGACAGGTGGTTATGGCTACACCTTC.

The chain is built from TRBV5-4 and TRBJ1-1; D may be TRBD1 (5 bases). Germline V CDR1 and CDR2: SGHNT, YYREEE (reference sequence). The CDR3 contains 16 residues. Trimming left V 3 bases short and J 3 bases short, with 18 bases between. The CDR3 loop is CASSSHSGSPDTEAFF. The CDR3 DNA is TGTGCCAGCAGCTCCCATTCAGGGAGCCCGGACACTGAAGCTTTCTTT. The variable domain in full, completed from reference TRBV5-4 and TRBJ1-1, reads ETGVTQSPTHLIKTRGQQVTLRCSSQSGHNTVSWYQQALGQGPQFIFQYYREEENGRGNFPPRFSGLQFPNYSSELNVNALELDDSALYLCASSSHSGSPDTEAFFGQGTRLTVV.

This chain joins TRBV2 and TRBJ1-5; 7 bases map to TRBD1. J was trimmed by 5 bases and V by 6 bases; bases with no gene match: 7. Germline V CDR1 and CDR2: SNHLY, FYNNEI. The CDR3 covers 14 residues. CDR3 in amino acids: CASSPDRTYQPQHF. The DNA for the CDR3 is TGTGCCAGCAGCCCGGACAGGACATATCAGCCCCAGCATTTT.

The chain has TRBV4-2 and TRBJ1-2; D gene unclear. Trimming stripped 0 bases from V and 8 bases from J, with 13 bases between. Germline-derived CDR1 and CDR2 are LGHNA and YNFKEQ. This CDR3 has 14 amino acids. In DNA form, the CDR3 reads TGTGCCAGCAGCCAAGATCGGGCAGGTCGGGGCTACACCTTC. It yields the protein CASSQDRAGRGYTF.

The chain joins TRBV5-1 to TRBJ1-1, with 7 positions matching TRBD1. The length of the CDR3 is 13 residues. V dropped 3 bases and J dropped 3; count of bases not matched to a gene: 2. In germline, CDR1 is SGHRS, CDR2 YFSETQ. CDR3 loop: CASSYTGDTEAFF. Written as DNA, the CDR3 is TGCGCCAGCAGCTACACAGGGGACACTGAAGCTTTCTTT.

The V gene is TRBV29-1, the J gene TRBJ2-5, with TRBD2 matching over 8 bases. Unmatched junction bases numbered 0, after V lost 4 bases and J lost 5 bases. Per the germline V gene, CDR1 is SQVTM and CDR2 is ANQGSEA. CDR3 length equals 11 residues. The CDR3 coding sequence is TGCAGCGTTGGACTAGCGGAGACCCAGTACTTC. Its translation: CSVGLAETQYF.

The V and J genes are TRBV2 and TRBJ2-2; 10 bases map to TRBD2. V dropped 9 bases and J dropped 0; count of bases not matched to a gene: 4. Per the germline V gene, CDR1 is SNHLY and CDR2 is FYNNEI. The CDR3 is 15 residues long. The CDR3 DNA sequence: TGTGCCAGTCTAGCGGGGGTGGCGAACACCGGGGAGCTGTTTTTT. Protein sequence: CASLAGVANTGELFF.

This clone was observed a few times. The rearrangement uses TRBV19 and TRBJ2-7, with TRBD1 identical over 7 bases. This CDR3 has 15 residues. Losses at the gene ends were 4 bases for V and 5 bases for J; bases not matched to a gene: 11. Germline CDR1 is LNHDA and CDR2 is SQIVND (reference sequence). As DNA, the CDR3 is TGTGCCAGTAGTAGGAGCTCGGGACAGCTGAACGAGCAGTACTTC. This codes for CASSRSSGQLNEQYF.

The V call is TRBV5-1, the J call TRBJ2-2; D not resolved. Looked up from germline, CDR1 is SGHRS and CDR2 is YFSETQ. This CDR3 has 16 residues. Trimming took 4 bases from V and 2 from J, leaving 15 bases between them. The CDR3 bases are TGCGCCAGCAGCGACAAACCTGACGGTAACACCGGGGAGCTGTTTTTT. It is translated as CASSDKPDGNTGELFF.

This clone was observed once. The CDR3 region is CASSVAPGETYEQYF. CDR3 DNA: TGTGCCAGCAGCGTAGCTCCGGGGGAGACCTACGAGCAGTACTTC. The genes are TRBV9 and TRBJ2-7; maybe TRBD2 (6 bases). Trimming pared 0 bases from V and 2 bases from J, leaving 12 bases between. The germline CDR1 and CDR2 sequences are SGDLS and YYNGEE. The CDR3 length is 15 residues.

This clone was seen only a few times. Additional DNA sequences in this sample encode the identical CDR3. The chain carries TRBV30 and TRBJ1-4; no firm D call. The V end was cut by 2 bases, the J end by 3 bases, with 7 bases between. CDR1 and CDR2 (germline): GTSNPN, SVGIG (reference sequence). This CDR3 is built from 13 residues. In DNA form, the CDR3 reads TGTGCCTGGAGTCCGGGTCCTAATGAAAAACTGTTTTTT. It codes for CAWSPGPNEKLFF.

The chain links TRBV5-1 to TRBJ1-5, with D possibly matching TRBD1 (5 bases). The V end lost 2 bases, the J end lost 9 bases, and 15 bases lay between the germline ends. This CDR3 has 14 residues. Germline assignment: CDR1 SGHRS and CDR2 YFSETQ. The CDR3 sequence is CASSLGTGPGPQHF. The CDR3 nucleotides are TGCGCCAGCAGCTTAGGGACGGGGCCGGGGCCCCAGCATTTT.

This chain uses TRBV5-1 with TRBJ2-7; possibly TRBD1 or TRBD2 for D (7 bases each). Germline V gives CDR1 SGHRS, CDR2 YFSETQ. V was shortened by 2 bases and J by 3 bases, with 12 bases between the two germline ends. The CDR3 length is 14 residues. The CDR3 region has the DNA TGCGCCAGCAGCTTCAGGGGGGACTACTACGAGCAGTACTTC. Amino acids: CASSFRGDYYEQYF.